This TCR beta chain is drawn from a study of CD8 T cells in Susac syndrome. Study results and caveats: In Susac syndrome, CD4+ T cell repertoires lacked any clonal expansion.

Points on this clonotype: Its specificity is not known.

RNA amounts of about 0.45 to 1 ug underwent reverse transcription with random hexamers. An immunoSEQ multiplex PCR generated amplified TCR beta CDR3 products spanning 54 Vbeta and 13 Jbeta. TCRdb re-called the immunoSEQ multiplex PCR reads through MiXCR, storing one row per CDR3 protein. The sample carries roughly 250,000 distinct CDR3 sequences, 90% to 96% recorded once. The CDR3 runs 16 residues. CDR1 and CDR2 (germline): LGHDT, YNNKEL (reference sequence). Trimming removed 2 bases from V and 0 bases from J, with 14 bases in between. The sequence was collected from a human donor with Susac syndrome. The sample consisted of CD4+ T cells from PBMCs. The gene calls are TRBV3-1 and TRBJ2-7; D is unclear. CDR3 bases: TGTGCCAGCAGCCAATCGGCCACGCCCAGCTCCTACGAGCAGTACTTC. This gives the protein CASSQSATPSSYEQYF.